This T cell receptor beta chain was captured in a study of circulating tumor DNA in untreated peripheral T-cell lymphoma (TCRdb year 2021). Baseline tumor tissue collected before treatment was sequenced to identify tumor-specific TCR clonotypes. In a trial, the study monitored patients with peripheral T-cell lymphoma who were getting frontline treatment by applying next-generation sequencing to their T-cell receptor sequences. Note on this clone: The clone's antigen remains unknown. There are no base qualities to consult, and no much larger clone falls within one base.

The library was built by means of the immunoSEQ multiplex PCR assay. Drawn from immuneACCESS, this table holds only the in-frame rearrangements with V and J called that TCRdb kept. Clones are partly lost; checked studies trace under half to an unresolved V gene and leave the rest unexplained. The sample includes approximately 6,900 clones, with around three quarters observed a single time. Together, the top ten hold under 30% of the sample. The full study reports these points: Tumor-specific clonotypes were identified in approximately 77% of patients, with identification achieved from around 86% of baseline tissues and around 67% of baseline serum samples.

The sequence came from a human donor with peripheral T-cell lymphoma. Specimen: tumor tissue.

The sequence in DNA is TGTGCCAGCAGTTTCCCCCTAGGAGGGATCGATGAGCAGTTCTTC. Its translation reads: CASSFPLGGIDEQFF. The chain is made from TRBV28 and TRBJ2-1; the D gene is perhaps TRBD2, on 6 matching bases. Per the germline V gene, MDHEN is the CDR1 and SYDVKM is the CDR2. Its CDR3 holds 15 amino acids, cysteine through phenylalanine. The DNA shown is the 45-base CDR3, in frame from base 1. Cut back by 3 bases and 8 bases, the V and J ends lie 17 bases apart.